This TCR beta chain was identified in a study of T cell responses to AZD1222 COVID-19 vaccine. The assay was immunoSEQ multiplex PCR, and TCRdb's table has in-frame clones only and misses some. The sample carries 150,000 to 200,000 clones, 90% recorded once. CDR3 length: 16 residues. Trimming shortened V by 6 bases and J by 6 bases, and 21 bases separated the two germline ends. The germline gives CDR1 MNHNY, CDR2 SVGAGI (reference sequence). V and J are TRBV6-6 and TRBJ1-5, with D possibly TRBD1 on 5 matching bases. The specimen comprised peripheral blood, sampled 28 days after the second AZD1222 dose. The sequence came from an adult who received the AZD1222 COVID-19 vaccine. DNA of the CDR3: TGTGCCAGCAGACAACCCGGGATAGGGGTCCCTCAGCCCCAGCATTTT. Protein sequence: CASRQPGIGVPQPQHF.